This T cell receptor beta chain was found in a study of blood T cell repertoires in COVID-19. For the study at large: Acute-phase and convalescent COVID-19 samples originated in the United States, Italy and Spain.

Recruited during active infection, patients (from Seattle) were subsequently followed longitudinally. The CDR3 totals 14 residues. Trimming removed 4 bases from V and 5 bases from J, with 14 bases in between. CDR1 and CDR2 (germline): MNHNS, SASEGT. Per the study methods: Reference gene primers were amplified, and this amplification served to estimate nucleated cell counts. Here immunoSEQ multiplex PCR was the method, and the copy in TCRdb shows in-frame clones only, minus some. V and J calls and clone size come straight from that table; D and trimming were deduced from the DNA. The sample has roughly 180,000 clones, approximately 85% seen once.

The chain combines TRBV6-1 with TRBJ2-5; D may be TRBD1 (6 bases). The receptor was isolated from a man at least 80 years old with COVID-19, enrolled during active disease. The source material was peripheral blood. The chain's CDR3 is CASSAAGAGETQYF. CDR3 DNA sequence: TGTGCCAGCAGTGCAGCAGGGGCTGGGGAGACCCAGTACTTC.